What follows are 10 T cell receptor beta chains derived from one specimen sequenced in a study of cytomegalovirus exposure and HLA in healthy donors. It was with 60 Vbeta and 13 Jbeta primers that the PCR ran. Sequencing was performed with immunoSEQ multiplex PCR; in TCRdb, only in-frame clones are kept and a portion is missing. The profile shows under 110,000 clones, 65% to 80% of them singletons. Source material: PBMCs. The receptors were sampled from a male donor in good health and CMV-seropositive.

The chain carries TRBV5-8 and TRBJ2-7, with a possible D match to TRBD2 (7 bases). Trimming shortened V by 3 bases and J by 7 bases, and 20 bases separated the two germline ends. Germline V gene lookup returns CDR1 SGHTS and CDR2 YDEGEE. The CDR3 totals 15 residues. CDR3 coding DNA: TGTGCCAGCAGCTCCTACTCGGGGGGCTTGCGAGAGCAGTACTTC. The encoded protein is CASSSYSGGLREQYF. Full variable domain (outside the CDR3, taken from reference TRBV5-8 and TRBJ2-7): EAGVTQSPTHLIKTRGQQATLRCSPISGHTSVYWYQQALGLGLQFLLWYDEGEERNRGNFPPRFSGRQFPNYSSELNVNALELEDSALYLCASSSYSGGLREQYFGPGTRLTVT.

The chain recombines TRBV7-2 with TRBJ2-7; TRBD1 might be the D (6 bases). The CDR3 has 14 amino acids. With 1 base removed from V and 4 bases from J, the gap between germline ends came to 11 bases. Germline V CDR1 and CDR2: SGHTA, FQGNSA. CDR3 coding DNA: TGTGCCAGCAGCTTAGTGGGACATAATTACGAGCAGTACTTC. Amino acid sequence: CASSLVGHNYEQYF.

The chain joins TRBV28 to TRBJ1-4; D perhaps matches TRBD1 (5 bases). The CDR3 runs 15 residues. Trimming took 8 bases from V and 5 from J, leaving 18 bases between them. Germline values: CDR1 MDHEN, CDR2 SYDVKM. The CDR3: CASLNSGGKNEKLFF. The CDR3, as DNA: TGTGCCAGCCTCAACTCCGGGGGGAAAAATGAAAAACTGTTTTTT.

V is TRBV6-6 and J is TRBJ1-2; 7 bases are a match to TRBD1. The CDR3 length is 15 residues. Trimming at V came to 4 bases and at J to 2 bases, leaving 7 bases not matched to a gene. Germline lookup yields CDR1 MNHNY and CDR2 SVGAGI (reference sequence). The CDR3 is CASSFRQGLNYGYTF. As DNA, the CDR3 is TGTGCCAGCAGTTTTAGACAGGGCCTAAACTATGGCTACACCTTC.

The CDR3 sequence: CASSYGTFYEQYF. DNA for the CDR3: TGTGCCAGCAGTTACGGGACTTTCTACGAGCAGTACTTC. V is TRBV6-6 and J is TRBJ2-7, with D perhaps TRBD2 (6 bases). Germline V CDR1 and CDR2: MNHNY, SVGAGI (reference sequence). Trimming left V 2 bases short and J 3 bases short, with 8 bases between. The length of the CDR3 is 13 residues.

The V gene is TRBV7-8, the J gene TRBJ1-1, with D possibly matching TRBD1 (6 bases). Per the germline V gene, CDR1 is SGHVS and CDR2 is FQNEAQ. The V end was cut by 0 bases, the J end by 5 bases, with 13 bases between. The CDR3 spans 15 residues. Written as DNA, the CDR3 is TGTGCCAGCAGCTTAGCGTCCTCAGGGGCGACTGAAGCTTTCTTT. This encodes CASSLASSGATEAFF.

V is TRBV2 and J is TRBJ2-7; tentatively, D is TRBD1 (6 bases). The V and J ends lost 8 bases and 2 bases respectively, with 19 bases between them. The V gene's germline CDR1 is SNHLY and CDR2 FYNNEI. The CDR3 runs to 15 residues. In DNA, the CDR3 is TGTGCCAGCGGGCCTCAGGGGTTACCCCCCTACGAGCAGTACTTC. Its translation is CASGPQGLPPYEQYF. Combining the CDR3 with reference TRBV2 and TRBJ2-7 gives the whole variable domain EPEVTQTPSHQVTQMGQEVILRCVPISNHLYFYWYRQILGQKVEFLVSFYNNEISEKSEIFDDQFSVERPDGSNFTLKIRSTKLEDSAMYFCASGPQGLPPYEQYFGPGTRLTVT.

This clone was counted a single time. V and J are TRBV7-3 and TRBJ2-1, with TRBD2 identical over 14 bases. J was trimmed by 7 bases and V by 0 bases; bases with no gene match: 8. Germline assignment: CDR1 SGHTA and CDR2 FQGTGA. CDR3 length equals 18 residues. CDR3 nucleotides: TGTGCCAGCAGCTTAACAGGTAGCGGGACTAGCGGGGGTAATGAGCAGTTCTTC. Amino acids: CASSLTGSGTSGGNEQFF. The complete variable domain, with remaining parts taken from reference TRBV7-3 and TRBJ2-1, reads GAGVSQTPSNKVTEKGKYVELRCDPISGHTALYWYRQSLGQGPEFLIYFQGTGAADDSGLPNDRFFAVRPEGSVSTLKIQRTERGDSAVYLCASSLTGSGTSGGNEQFFGPGTRLTVL.

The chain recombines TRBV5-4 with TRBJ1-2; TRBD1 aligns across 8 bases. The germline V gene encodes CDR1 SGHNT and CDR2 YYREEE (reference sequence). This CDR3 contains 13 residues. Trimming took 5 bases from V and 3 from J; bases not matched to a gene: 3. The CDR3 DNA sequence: TGTGCCAGCAGGAAGACAGGGGACTATGGCTACACCTTC. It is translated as CASRKTGDYGYTF.

The chain's CDR3 is CASSWGQDTYEQYF. The CDR3 nucleotides are TGTGCCAGCAGCTGGGGACAGGACACCTACGAGCAGTACTTC. The genes are TRBV7-2 and TRBJ2-7, with TRBD1 matching over 8 bases. There are 14 residues in the CDR3. The trim removed 4 bases at V and 2 bases at J, leaving 4 bases unmatched. Germline V CDR1 and CDR2: SGHTA, FQGNSA.